This is a list of T cell receptor beta chains from one sample in a study of blood T cell repertoires in COVID-19. Using immunoSEQ multiplex PCR, the repertoire was profiled, and TCRdb retains in-frame clones only, with some absent. The sample consists of around 70,000 clones, just over 90% of them appearing once. The sample comprised peripheral blood. These receptors were taken from a man aged 50-60 years with COVID-19, enrolled during active disease. Both conserved end residues are part of each CDR3. A D gene is named only where the DNA matches it firmly. Rows may omit the clone size; those that give it use once, few, many or a size class.

J: TRBJ2-3
V: TRBV6-5
length: 14
D: TRBD2
size: once
CDR3: CASSQQRESDTQYF
DNA: TGTGCCAGCAGTCAACAGCGGGAGTCAGATACGCAGTATTTT

J: TRBJ2-3
V: TRBV10-3
length: 15
D: -
size: -
CDR3: CAISDLAASTDTQYF
DNA: TGTGCCATCAGTGACCTAGCAGCTAGCACAGATACGCAGTATTTT

J: TRBJ2-1
V: TRBV10-2
length: 14
D: TRBD2
size: -
CDR3: CASRLAGDSSEQFF
DNA: TGCGCCAGCCGACTAGCGGGAGACTCTAGTGAGCAGTTCTTC

J: TRBJ1-5
V: TRBV6-5
length: 14
D: -
size: -
CDR3: CASNGSGGNQPQHF
DNA: TGTGCCAGCAATGGGTCCGGAGGTAATCAGCCCCAGCATTTT

J: TRBJ2-1
V: TRBV11-3
length: 13
D: -
size: -
CDR3: CASSLAGENEQFF
DNA: TGTGCCAGCAGCTTAGCGGGAGAGAATGAGCAGTTCTTC

J: TRBJ1-6
V: TRBV11-2
length: 13
D: -
size: -
CDR3: CASSLTGNSPLHF
DNA: TGTGCCAGCAGCTTAACGGGGAATTCACCCCTCCACTTT

J: TRBJ2-1
V: TRBV7-8
length: 15
D: TRBD2
size: -
CDR3: CASSLALGEGREQFF
DNA: TGTGCCAGCAGCTTAGCGCTGGGGGAGGGCAGGGAGCAGTTCTTC

J: TRBJ1-5
V: TRBV6-2/TRBV6-3
length: 17
D: TRBD1
size: -
CDR3: CASSHLLDRAPNQPQHF
DNA: TGTGCCAGCAGTCACCTACTAGACAGGGCCCCCAATCAGCCCCAGCATTTT

J: TRBJ1-3
V: TRBV7-9
length: 14
D: -
size: -
CDR3: CASSPVRSGNTIYF
DNA: TGTGCCAGCAGCCCCGTCCGCTCTGGAAACACCATATATTTT

J: TRBJ2-2
V: TRBV19
length: 14
D: -
size: -
CDR3: CASRPRQSTGELFF
DNA: TGTGCCAGTAGACCCCGACAGAGCACCGGGGAGCTGTTTTTT

J: TRBJ2-5
V: TRBV2
length: 14
D: -
size: -
CDR3: CASSGRPVAETQYF
DNA: TGTGCCAGCAGTGGTCGGCCAGTAGCGGAGACCCAGTACTTC

J: TRBJ2-7
V: TRBV19
length: 14
D: TRBD2
size: -
CDR3: CASSMSGTSYEQYF
DNA: TGTGCCAGTAGTATGAGCGGGACCTCCTACGAGCAGTACTTC

J: TRBJ1-2
V: TRBV5-6
length: 17
D: -
size: -
CDR3: CASSLYGLSLNDYGYTF
DNA: TGTGCCAGCAGCTTGTACGGGTTAAGCCTAAATGACTATGGCTACACCTTC

J: TRBJ1-5
V: TRBV19
length: 13
D: TRBD1
size: -
CDR3: CASSRQGNQPQHF
DNA: TGTGCCAGTAGTAGACAGGGGAACCAGCCCCAGCATTTT

J: TRBJ2-5
V: TRBV5-4
length: 15
D: -
size: -
CDR3: CASRNGNGYGETQYF
DNA: TGTGCCAGCAGAAACGGGAACGGTTATGGAGAGACCCAGTACTTC

J: TRBJ1-1
V: TRBV7-9
length: 13
D: TRBD1
size: medium-sized
CDR3: CASSFTGGDEAFF
DNA: TGTGCCAGCAGCTTTACAGGGGGGGATGAAGCTTTCTTT

J: TRBJ1-2
V: TRBV27
length: 11
D: TRBD1
size: -
CDR3: CASGGQYGYTF
DNA: TGTGCCAGCGGGGGACAGTATGGCTACACCTTC

J: TRBJ1-6
V: TRBV6-6
length: 12
D: -
size: -
CDR3: CASSARRSPLHF
DNA: TGTGCCAGCAGTGCCCGGAGGTCACCCCTCCACTTT

J: TRBJ2-7
V: TRBV6-5
length: 13
D: TRBD1
size: -
CDR3: CASSPTGEYEQYF
DNA: TGTGCCAGCAGTCCGACAGGGGAATACGAGCAGTACTTC

J: TRBJ2-2
V: TRBV19
length: 16
D: TRBD2
size: -
CDR3: CASNLAGPSGTGELFF
DNA: TGTGCCAGTAATCTAGCGGGACCCTCGGGAACCGGGGAGCTGTTTTTT

J: TRBJ2-1
V: TRBV20-1
length: 16
D: TRBD2
size: once
CDR3: CSASEVAGGTNNEQFF
DNA: TGCAGTGCTAGTGAGGTGGCGGGAGGGACGAACAATGAGCAGTTCTTC

J: TRBJ2-5
V: TRBV7-3
length: 14
D: TRBD1
size: -
CDR3: CASSPRQGAETQYF
DNA: TGTGCCAGCAGCCCTCGACAGGGGGCTGAGACCCAGTACTTC

J: TRBJ2-5
V: TRBV30
length: 14
D: TRBD2
size: once
CDR3: CAWSPGGEGETQYF
DNA: TGTGCCTGGAGTCCGGGAGGCGAGGGGGAGACCCAGTACTTC

J: TRBJ2-2
V: TRBV7-9
length: 14
D: TRBD2
size: -
CDR3: CAGGTSGNTGELFF
DNA: TGTGCCGGGGGGACTAGCGGGAACACCGGGGAGCTGTTTTTT

J: TRBJ1-1
V: TRBV7-2
length: 13
D: -
size: -
CDR3: CASSLEMRAEAFF
DNA: TGTGCCAGCAGCTTAGAAATGAGAGCTGAAGCTTTCTTT

J: TRBJ2-5
V: TRBV6-5
length: 15
D: TRBD2
size: -
CDR3: CATQWTSGSGETQYF
DNA: TGTGCCACCCAGTGGACTAGCGGGAGTGGGGAGACCCAGTACTTC

J: TRBJ1-1
V: TRBV6-5
length: 13
D: -
size: once
CDR3: CASSRAKDTEAFF
DNA: TGTGCCAGCAGCAGGGCCAAGGACACTGAAGCTTTCTTT

J: TRBJ2-3
V: TRBV6-2/TRBV6-3
length: 15
D: TRBD1
size: once
CDR3: CASSYRTGGQGTQYF
DNA: TGTGCCAGCAGTTATCGGACAGGGGGTCAAGGTACGCAGTATTTT

J: TRBJ1-5
V: TRBV4-1
length: 14
D: -
size: -
CDR3: CASSQEIGRQPQHF
DNA: TGCGCCAGCAGCCAAGAGATAGGCAGGCAGCCCCAGCATTTT

J: TRBJ2-1
V: TRBV5-1
length: 15
D: TRBD2
size: -
CDR3: CASSFGRESGNEQFF
DNA: TGCGCCAGCAGCTTCGGGCGGGAGAGCGGCAATGAGCAGTTCTTC

J: TRBJ2-2
V: TRBV7-6
length: 13
D: -
size: -
CDR3: CASSLGQTGELFF
DNA: TGTGCCAGCAGCTTAGGACAGACCGGGGAGCTGTTTTTT

J: TRBJ1-1
V: TRBV7-3
length: 13
D: -
size: -
CDR3: CASSLGQNTEAFF
DNA: TGTGCCAGCAGCTTGGGGCAGAACACTGAAGCTTTCTTT